The clone carrying this TCR beta chain was observed once. Its matching antigen is unknown. Sequenced by immunoSEQ multiplex PCR; TCRdb stores in-frame clones only, minus some. The table lists 110,000 or so clones, approximately 91% of them singletons. Germline CDR1 reads MDHEN; CDR2 reads SYDVKM. V gave up 5 bases and J gave up 0 bases, with 26 bases separating them. This CDR3 region has 21 residues. This sample is drawn from a study of T cell responses to AZD1222 COVID-19 vaccine. Overall study findings and caveats: Reportedly, close to half of spike-specific TCRs are directed against unmutated variant regions. Donors, mostly white British, included more females; clonal diversity was possibly underestimated.

This TCR was sampled from an adult in good health. V and J are TRBV28 and TRBJ1-6; weak D call: TRBD1 (5 bases). The specimen was peripheral blood, collected on day 0 of AZD1222 vaccination. The CDR3, as DNA: TGTGCCAGCAGTCCCCTCATATTATTTCTTCAGGGAGGCTCCTATAATTCACCCCTCCACTTT. Residues: CASSPLILFLQGGSYNSPLHF.